This T cell receptor (beta chain) was sequenced in a study of Ad26.COV2.S vaccination and SARS-CoV-2 variants. Whole-study results and caveats: Placebo and vaccine recipients had non-spike TCR breadth that was similar.

Clones were sequenced by immunoSEQ multiplex PCR, and TCRdb holds only the in-frame ones, with some missing. The data show approximately 300,000 clones, around 84% seen once. The CDR3 length is 14 residues. In germline, CDR1 is MNHEY, CDR2 SVGAGI. Germline trimming cut 6 bases from V and 4 bases from J; bases unmatched to any gene: 4. As to this clone: What it recognizes is unknown.

Treatment defined: over 15 received Ad26.COV2.S at low or high dose, single or two shots; five or six received placebo; per-sample allocation not given. Sampling was performed 63 days after the first vaccine or placebo injection. Donor was an adult aged 18-55 years in Boston. The vaccine antigen was prefusion-stabilized Wuhan SARS-CoV-2 spike. The chain is built from TRBV6-5 and TRBJ1-1, with 11 bases identical to TRBD1. This receptor was taken from a person between 18 and 65 years old who received the Ad26.COV2.S COVID-19 vaccine or a placebo. Sequencing was performed on peripheral blood, taken in a trial of Ad26.COV2.S vaccine versus placebo. CDR3 coding DNA: TGTGCCAGCAGACATGGACAGGGGGCCACTGAAGCTTTCTTT. This gives the protein CASRHGQGATEAFF.